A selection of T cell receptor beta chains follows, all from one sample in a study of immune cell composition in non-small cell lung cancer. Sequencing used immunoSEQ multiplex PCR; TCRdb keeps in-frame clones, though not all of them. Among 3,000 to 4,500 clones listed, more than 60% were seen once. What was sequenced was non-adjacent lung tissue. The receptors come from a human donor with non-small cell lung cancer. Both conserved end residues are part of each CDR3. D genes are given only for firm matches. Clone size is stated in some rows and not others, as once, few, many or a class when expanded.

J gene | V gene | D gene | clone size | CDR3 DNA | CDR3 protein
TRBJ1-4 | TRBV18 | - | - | TGTGCCAGCTCACCAAGGGAAGCCCTGAGGGCAACTAATGAAAAACTGTTTTTT | CASSPREALRATNEKLFF
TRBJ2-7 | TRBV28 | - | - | TGTGCCAGCAGGACAGCACCCCGCTCCTACGAGCAGTACTTC | CASRTAPRSYEQYF
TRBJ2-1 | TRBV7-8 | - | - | TGTGCCAGCAGCTTACGCGATCGCTCCTACAATGAGCAGTTCTTC | CASSLRDRSYNEQFF
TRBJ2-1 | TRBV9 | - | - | TGTGCCAGCAGCCTCTCCCATGAGCAGTTCTTC | CASSLSHEQFF
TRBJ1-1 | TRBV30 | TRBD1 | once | TGTGCCTGGAGTCCCCATTCGACAGGGCGGACTGAAGCTTTCTTT | CAWSPHSTGRTEAFF
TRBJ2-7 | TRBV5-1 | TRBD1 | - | TGCGCCAGTGCACGAAACACAGGGGGTGCCTACGAGCAGTACTTC | CASARNTGGAYEQYF
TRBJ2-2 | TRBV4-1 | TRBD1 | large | TGCGCCAGCAGCCTCGAGGGACAGGGGACCACCGGGGAGCTGTTTTTT | CASSLEGQGTTGELFF
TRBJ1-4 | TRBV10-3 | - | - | TGTGCCATCAGCCTGTCCGGGACACATAATGAAAAACTGTTTTTT | CAISLSGTHNEKLFF
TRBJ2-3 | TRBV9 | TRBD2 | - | TGTGCCAGCAGCCGTAGTATAGCGGGGCTCACAGATACGCAGTATTTT | CASSRSIAGLTDTQYF
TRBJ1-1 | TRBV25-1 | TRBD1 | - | TGTGCCAGCAGCCGACAGGGCGGGATGAACACTGAAGCTTTCTTT | CASSRQGGMNTEAFF
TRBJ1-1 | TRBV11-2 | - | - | TGTGCCAGCAGCTTCGAGGTTGTCGCTGAAGCTTTCTTT | CASSFEVVAEAFF
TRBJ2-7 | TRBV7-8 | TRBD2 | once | TGTGCCAGCAGCTTAGTCGTTCGCACTAGCGGGACAAGGCACGAGCAGTACTTC | CASSLVVRTSGTRHEQYF
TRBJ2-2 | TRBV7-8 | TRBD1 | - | TGTGCCAGCAGGCGGGGACAGGGCCTAAATTACGCGAACACCGGGGAGCTGTTTTTT | CASRRGQGLNYANTGELFF
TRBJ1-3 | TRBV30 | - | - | TGTGCCTGGAGTCCATCGTGGGGGGCTGGAAACACCATATATTTT | CAWSPSWGAGNTIYF
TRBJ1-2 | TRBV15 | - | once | TGTGCCACCAGCAGAGAGGAAGGGGATGGCTACACCTTC | CATSREEGDGYTF
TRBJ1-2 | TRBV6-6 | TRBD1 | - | TGTGCCAGTTTCAGACAGGGGATGGGCTATGGCTACACCTTC | CASFRQGMGYGYTF
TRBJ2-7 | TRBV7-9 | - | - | TGTGCCAGCAGATCGGACACCTACGAGCAGTACTTC | CASRSDTYEQYF
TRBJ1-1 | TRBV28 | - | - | TGTGCCAGCATCGGACGTCGGGGGGCCCTGAACACTGAAGCTTTCTTT | CASIGRRGALNTEAFF
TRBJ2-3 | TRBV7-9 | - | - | TGTGCCAGCAGCTTGCTCAGGGGAGCGGATACGCAGTATTTT | CASSLLRGADTQYF
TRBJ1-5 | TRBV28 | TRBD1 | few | TGTGCCAGCATTACAGGGGAAGGAGGCAATCAGCCCCAGCATTTT | CASITGEGGNQPQHF
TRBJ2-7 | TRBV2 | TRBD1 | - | TGTGCCAGCAACACAGGGGCGTCCCTACGAGAGCAGTACTTC | CASNTGASLREQYF
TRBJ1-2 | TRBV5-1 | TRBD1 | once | TGCGCCAGCAGCTTGCAGGGGGCGGATGGCTACACCTTC | CASSLQGADGYTF
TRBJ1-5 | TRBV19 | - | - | TGTGCCAGTAGTACCAAAGGGGGGGGGAATCAGCCCCAGCATTTT | CASSTKGGGNQPQHF
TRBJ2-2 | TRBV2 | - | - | TGTGCCAGCAAGTTTGACAGAAACACCGGGGAGCTGTTTTTT | CASKFDRNTGELFF
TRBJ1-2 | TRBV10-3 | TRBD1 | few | TGTGCCATCAGTGCAACGTCGACAGGGGGAAACTATGGCTACACCTTC | CAISATSTGGNYGYTF
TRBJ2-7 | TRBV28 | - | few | TGTGCCAGCAGTTTCTCAGGACTCTACGAGCAGTACTTC | CASSFSGLYEQYF
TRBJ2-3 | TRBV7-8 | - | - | TGTGCCAGCACCCCCGTCAGAGATACGCAGTATTTT | CASTPVRDTQYF
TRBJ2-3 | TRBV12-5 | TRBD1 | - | TGTGCTAGTGGTTTGGGGACAGGTCTGGCAGATACGCAGTATTTT | CASGLGTGLADTQYF
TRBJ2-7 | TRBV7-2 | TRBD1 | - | TGTGCCAGCAGCTCCCGGGACAGGAGTTACGAGCAGTACTTC | CASSSRDRSYEQYF
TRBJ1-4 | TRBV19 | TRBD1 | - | TGTGCCAGTAGTATAGATCTCCAGACAGGGTTGACGAAAAAACTGTTTTTT | CASSIDLQTGLTKKLFF
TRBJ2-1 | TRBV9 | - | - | TGTGCCAGCAGCGTGGGGGACTCCATTTACAATGAGCAGTTCTTC | CASSVGDSIYNEQFF
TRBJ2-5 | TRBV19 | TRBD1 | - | TGTGCCAGTAGTATAGATCGACAGGGGGGAATAAAGACCCAGTACTTC | CASSIDRQGGIKTQYF
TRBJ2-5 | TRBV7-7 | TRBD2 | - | TGTGCTAGCAGCACGATGGGGGGGGGTGTAGGTACCCAGTACTTC | CASSTMGGGVGTQYF
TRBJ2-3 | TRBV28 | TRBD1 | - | TGTGCCATTCATCGCCTAGGACAGGGAGCAGATACGCAGTATTTT | CAIHRLGQGADTQYF
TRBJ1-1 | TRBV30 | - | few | TGTGCCTGGAGTGCGGCAGGGGTTAAAGCTTTCTTT | CAWSAAGVKAFF
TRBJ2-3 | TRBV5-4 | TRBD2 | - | TGTGCCAGCAGCTTAAAAGCGGGGGGGCCAGATACGCAGTATTTT | CASSLKAGGPDTQYF
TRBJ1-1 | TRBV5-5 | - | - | TGTGCCAGCAGCCCATCCGGGACACTCATGAACACTGAAGCTTTCTTT | CASSPSGTLMNTEAFF
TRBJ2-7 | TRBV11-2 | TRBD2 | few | TGTGCCAGCACCCCCTTGCGGGGGGAGGGACCCTACGAGCAGTACTTC | CASTPLRGEGPYEQYF
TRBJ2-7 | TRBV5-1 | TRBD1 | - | TGCGCCAGCAGCTTGGCCGTACAGGGGCTGACCTACGAGCAGTACTTC | CASSLAVQGLTYEQYF
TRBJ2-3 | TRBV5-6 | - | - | TGTGCCAGCAGCTTATCAATGTTTGCAGATACGCAGTATTTT | CASSLSMFADTQYF
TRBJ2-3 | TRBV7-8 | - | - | TGTGCCAGCAGCCCCCGCAGTGGCACAGATACGCAGTATTTT | CASSPRSGTDTQYF